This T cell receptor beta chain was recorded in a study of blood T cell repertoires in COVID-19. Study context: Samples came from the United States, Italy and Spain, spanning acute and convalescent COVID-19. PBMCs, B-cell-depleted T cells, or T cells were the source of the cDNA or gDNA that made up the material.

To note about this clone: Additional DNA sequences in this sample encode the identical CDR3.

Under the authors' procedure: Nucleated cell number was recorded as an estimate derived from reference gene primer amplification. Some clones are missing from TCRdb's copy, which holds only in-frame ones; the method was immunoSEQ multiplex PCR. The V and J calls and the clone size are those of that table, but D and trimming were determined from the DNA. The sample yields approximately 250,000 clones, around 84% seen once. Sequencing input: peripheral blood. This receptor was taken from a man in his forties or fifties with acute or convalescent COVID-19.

This CDR3 reads CASSIDRGTEAFF. In DNA form, the CDR3 reads TGTGCCAGTAGTATTGACAGGGGGACTGAAGCTTTCTTT. This chain joins TRBV19 and TRBJ1-1; 9 positions match TRBD1. CDR1 and CDR2 from the germline V gene are LNHDA and SQIVND (reference sequence). The CDR3 has 13 residues. Trimming removed 3 bases from V and 5 bases from J; junction bases left unmatched: 1.